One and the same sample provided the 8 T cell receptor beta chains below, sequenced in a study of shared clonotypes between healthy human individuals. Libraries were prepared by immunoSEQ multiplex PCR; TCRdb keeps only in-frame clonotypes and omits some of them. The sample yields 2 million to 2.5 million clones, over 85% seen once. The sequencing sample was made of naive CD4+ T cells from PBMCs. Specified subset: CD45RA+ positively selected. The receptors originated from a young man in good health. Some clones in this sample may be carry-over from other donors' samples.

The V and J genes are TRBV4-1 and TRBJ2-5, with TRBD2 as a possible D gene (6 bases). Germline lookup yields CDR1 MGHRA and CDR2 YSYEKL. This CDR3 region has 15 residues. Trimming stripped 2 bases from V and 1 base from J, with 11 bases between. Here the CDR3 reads CASSQSGGSQETQYF. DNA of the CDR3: TGCGCCAGCAGCCAATCTGGGGGGTCCCAAGAGACCCAGTACTTC.

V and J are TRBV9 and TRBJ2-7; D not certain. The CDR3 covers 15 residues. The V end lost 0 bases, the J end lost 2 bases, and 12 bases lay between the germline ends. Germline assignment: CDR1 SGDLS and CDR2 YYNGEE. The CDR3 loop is CASSVGGNGAYEQYF. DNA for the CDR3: TGTGCCAGCAGCGTAGGTGGGAATGGCGCCTACGAGCAGTACTTC. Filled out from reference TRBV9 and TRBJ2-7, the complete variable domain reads DSGVTQTPKHLITATGQRVTLRCSPRSGDLSVYWYQQSLDQGLQFLIQYYNGEERAKGNILERFSAQQFPDLHSELNLSSLELGDSALYFCASSVGGNGAYEQYFGPGTRLTVT.

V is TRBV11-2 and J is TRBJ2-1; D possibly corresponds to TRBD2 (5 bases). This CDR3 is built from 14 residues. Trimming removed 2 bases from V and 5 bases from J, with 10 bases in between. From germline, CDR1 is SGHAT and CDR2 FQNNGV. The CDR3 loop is CASSLSLRDNEQFF. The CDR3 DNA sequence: TGTGCCAGCAGCTTAAGCTTGCGGGACAATGAGCAGTTCTTC.

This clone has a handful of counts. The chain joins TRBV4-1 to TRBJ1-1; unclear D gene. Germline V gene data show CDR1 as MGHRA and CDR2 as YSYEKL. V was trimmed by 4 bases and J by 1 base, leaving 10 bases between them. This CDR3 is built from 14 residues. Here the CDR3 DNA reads TGCGCCAGCAGCCGGCCGGGCGGGAACACTGAAGCTTTCTTT. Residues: CASSRPGGNTEAFF.

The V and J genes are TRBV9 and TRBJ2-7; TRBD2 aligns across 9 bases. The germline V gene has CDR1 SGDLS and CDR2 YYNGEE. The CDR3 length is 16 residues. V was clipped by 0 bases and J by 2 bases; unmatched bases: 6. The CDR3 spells CASSVGGLAGTYEQYF. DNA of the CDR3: TGTGCCAGCAGCGTAGGTGGTCTAGCGGGGACCTACGAGCAGTACTTC.

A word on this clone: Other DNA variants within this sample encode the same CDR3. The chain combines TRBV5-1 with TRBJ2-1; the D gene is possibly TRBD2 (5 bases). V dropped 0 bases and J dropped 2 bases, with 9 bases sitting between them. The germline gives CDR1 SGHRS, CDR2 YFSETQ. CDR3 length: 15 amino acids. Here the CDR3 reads CASSLGSGTYNEQFF. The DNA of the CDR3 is TGCGCCAGCAGCTTGGGCAGCGGCACCTACAATGAGCAGTTCTTC.

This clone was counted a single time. The DNA for the CDR3 is TGCGCCAGCAGCGTTACTCCGAACACTGAAGCTTTCTTT. Amino acid sequence: CASSVTPNTEAFF. The V gene is TRBV5-1, the J gene TRBJ1-1; D remains ambiguous. The germline CDR1 and CDR2 sequences are SGHRS and YFSETQ. The CDR3 contains 13 residues. The V gene lost 4 bases and the J gene lost 1 base, with 8 bases spanning the gap.

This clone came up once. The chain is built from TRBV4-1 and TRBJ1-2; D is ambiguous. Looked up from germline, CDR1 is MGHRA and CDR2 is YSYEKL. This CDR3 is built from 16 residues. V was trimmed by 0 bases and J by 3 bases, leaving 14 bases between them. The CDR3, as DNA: TGCGCCAGCAGCCAAGAACATCTGGTGAGGGACTATGGCTACACCTTC. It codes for CASSQEHLVRDYGYTF.